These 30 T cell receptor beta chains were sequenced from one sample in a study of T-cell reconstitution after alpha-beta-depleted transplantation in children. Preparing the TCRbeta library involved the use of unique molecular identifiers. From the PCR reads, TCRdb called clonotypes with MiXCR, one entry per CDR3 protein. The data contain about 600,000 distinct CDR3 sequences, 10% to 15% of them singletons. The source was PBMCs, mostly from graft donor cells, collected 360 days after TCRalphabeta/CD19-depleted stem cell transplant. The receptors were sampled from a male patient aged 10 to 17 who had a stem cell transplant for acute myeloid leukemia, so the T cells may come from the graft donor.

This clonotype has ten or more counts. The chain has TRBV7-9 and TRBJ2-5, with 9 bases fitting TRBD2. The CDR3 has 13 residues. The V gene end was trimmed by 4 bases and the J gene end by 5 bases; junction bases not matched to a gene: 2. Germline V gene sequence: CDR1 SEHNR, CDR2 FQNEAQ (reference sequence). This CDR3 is CASSSSGKETQYF. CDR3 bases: TGTGCCAGCAGCTCTAGCGGGAAGGAGACCCAGTACTTC.

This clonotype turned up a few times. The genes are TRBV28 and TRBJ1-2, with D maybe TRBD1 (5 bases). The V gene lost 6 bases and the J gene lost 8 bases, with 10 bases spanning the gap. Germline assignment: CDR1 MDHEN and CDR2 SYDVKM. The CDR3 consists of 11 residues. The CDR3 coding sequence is TGTGCCAGCAGGGCAGGGCCCGGCTACACCTTC. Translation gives CASRAGPGYTF.

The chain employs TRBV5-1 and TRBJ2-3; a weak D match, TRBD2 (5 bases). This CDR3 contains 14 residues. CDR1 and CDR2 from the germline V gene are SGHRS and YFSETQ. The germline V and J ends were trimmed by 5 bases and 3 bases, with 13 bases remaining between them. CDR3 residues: CASREEVVTDTQYF. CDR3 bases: TGCGCCAGCAGAGAGGAGGTAGTGACAGATACGCAGTATTTT.

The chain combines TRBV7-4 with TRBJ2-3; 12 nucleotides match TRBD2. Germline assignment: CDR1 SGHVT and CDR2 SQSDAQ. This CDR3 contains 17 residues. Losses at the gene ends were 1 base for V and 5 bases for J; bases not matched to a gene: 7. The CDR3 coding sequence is TGTGCCAGCAGCTTAGGGCTAGCGGGAGGGCCAAGAGATACGCAGTATTTT. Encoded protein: CASSLGLAGGPRDTQYF.

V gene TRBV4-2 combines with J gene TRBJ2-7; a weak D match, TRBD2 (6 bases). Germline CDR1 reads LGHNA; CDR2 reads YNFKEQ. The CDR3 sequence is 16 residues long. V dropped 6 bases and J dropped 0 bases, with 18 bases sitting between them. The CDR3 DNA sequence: TGTGCCAGCAGTTTCGGGACTCTCCGCAGCTCCTACGAGCAGTACTTC. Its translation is CASSFGTLRSSYEQYF.

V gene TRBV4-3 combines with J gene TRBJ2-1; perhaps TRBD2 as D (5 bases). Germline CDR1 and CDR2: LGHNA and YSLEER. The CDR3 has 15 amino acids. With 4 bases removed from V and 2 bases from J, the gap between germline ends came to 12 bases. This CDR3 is CASSPALATYNEQFF. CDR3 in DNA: TGCGCCAGCAGCCCGGCGTTAGCGACCTACAATGAGCAGTTCTTC.

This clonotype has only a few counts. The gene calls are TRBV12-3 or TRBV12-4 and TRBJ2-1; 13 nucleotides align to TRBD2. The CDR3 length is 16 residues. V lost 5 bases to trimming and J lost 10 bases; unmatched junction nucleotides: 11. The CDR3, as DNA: TGTGCCAGCAGTCCGCGGACTAGCGGGAGAGGGGGAGAGCAGTTCTTC. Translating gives CASSPRTSGRGGEQFF.

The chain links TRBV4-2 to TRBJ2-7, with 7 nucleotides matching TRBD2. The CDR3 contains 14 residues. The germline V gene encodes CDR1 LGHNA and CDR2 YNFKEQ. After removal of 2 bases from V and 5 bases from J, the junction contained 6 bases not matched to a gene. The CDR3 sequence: CASSQRGLADEQYF. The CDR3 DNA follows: TGTGCCAGCAGCCAAAGAGGGCTAGCGGACGAGCAGTACTTC.

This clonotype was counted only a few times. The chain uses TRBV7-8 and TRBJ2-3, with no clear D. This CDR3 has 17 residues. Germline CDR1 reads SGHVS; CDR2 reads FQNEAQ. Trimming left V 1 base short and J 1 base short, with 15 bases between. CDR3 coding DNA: TGTGCCAGCAGCTTAGGTTATACAGCACTGGGCACAGATACGCAGTATTTT. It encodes CASSLGYTALGTDTQYF.

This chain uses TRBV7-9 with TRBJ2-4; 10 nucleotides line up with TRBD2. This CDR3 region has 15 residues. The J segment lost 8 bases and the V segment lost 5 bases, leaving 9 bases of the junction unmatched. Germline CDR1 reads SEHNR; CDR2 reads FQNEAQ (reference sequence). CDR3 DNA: TGTGCCAGCAGCGCAAAGCGGGAGGGCCCTGACATTCAGTACTTC. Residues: CASSAKREGPDIQYF.

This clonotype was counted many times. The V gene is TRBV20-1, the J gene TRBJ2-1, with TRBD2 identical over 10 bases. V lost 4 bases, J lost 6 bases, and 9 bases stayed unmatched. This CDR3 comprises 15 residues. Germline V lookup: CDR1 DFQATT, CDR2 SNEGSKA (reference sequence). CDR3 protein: CSANSLAGGSNEQFF. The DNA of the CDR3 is TGCAGTGCTAATAGTTTAGCGGGAGGAAGCAATGAGCAGTTCTTC.

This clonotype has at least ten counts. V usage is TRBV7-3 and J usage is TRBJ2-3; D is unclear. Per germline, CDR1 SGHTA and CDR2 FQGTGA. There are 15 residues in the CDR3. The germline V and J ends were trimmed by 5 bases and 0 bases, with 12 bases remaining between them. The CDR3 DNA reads TGTGCCAGCAGCCCCGATGGACGTAGCACAGATACGCAGTATTTT. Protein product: CASSPDGRSTDTQYF. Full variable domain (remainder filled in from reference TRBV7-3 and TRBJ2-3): GAGVSQTPSNKVTEKGKYVELRCDPISGHTALYWYRQSLGQGPEFLIYFQGTGAADDSGLPNDRFFAVRPEGSVSTLKIQRTERGDSAVYLCASSPDGRSTDTQYFGPGTRLTVL.

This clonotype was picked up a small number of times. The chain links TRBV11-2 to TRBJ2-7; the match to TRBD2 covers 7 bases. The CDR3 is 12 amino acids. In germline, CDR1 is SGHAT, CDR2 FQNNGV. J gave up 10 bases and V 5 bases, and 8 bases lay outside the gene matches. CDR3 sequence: CASSRTSLTQYF. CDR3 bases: TGTGCCAGCAGCCGGACTAGTCTCACCCAGTACTTC.

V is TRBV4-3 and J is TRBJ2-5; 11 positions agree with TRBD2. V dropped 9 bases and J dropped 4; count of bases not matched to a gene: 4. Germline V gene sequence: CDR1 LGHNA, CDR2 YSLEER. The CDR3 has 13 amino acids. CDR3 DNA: TGCGCCAGTCTGCTAGCGGGAGGAGAGACCCAGTACTTC. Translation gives CASLLAGGETQYF.

CDR3 loop: CASQGVPDTQYF. CDR3 coding DNA: TGCGCCAGCCAAGGGGTCCCGGATACGCAGTATTTT. V usage is TRBV5-1 and J usage is TRBJ2-3, with D possibly TRBD1 on 5 matching bases. Trimming shortened V by 7 bases and J by 6 bases, and 12 bases separated the two germline ends. There are 12 residues in the CDR3. Germline V gene sequence: CDR1 SGHRS, CDR2 YFSETQ.

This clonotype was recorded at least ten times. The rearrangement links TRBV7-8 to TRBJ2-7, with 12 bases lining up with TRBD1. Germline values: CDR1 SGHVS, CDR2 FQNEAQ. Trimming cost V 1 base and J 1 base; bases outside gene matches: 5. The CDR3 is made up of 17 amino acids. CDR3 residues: CASSLGGTGGFSYEQYF. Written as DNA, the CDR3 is TGTGCCAGCAGCTTAGGCGGGACAGGGGGCTTTTCCTACGAGCAGTACTTC.

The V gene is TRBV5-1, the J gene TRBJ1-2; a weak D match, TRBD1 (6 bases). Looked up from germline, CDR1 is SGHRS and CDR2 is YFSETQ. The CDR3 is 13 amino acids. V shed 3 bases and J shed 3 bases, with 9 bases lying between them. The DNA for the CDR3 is TGCGCCAGCAGCTACAAGGGGGACTATGGCTACACCTTC. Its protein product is CASSYKGDYGYTF. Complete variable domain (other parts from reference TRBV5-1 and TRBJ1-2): KAGVTQTPRYLIKTRGQQVTLSCSPISGHRSVSWYQQTPGQGLQFLFEYFSETQRNKGNFPGRFSGRQFSNSRSEMNVSTLELGDSALYLCASSYKGDYGYTFGSGTRLTVV.

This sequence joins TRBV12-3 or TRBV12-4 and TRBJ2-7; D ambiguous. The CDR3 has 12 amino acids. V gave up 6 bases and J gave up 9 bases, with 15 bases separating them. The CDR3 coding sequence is TGTGCCAGCAGCCTCTCGGCGGCCGGGCAGTACTTC. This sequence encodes CASSLSAAGQYF.

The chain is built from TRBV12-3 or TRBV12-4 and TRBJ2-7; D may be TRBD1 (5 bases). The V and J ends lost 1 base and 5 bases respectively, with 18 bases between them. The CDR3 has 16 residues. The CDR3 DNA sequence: TGTGCCAGCAGTTTAGAAGTCGAGCGCCTCAGGGACGAGCAGTACTTC. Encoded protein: CASSLEVERLRDEQYF.

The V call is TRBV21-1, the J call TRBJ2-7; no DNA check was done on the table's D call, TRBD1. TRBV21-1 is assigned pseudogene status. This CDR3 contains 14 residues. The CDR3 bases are TGTGCCAGCAGCAATGGGGTACAGGGTTACGAGCAGTACTTC. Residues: CASSNGVQGYEQYF.

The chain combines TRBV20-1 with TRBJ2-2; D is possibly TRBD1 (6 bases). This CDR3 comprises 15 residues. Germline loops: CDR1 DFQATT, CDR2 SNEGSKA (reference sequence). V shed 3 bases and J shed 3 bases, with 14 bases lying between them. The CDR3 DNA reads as TGCAGTGCTAGGGGGGCGACGGGATACACCGGGGAGCTGTTTTTT. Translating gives CSARGATGYTGELFF.

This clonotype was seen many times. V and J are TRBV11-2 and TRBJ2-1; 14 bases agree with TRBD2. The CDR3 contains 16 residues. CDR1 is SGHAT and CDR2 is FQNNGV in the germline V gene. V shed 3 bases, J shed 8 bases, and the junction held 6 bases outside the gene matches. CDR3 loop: CASSLGLAGVHHEQFF. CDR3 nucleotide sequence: TGTGCCAGCAGCTTGGGACTAGCGGGAGTTCACCATGAGCAGTTCTTC.

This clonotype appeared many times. The CDR3 loop reads CASSPAWGSYNEQFF. The CDR3 nucleotides read TGTGCCAGCAGCCCCGCCTGGGGCTCCTACAATGAGCAGTTCTTC. V is TRBV7-2 and J is TRBJ2-1; D is undetermined. Germline V gene sequence: CDR1 SGHTA, CDR2 FQGNSA. This CDR3 has 15 amino acids. V was pared by 5 bases and J by 0 bases, with 11 bases between.

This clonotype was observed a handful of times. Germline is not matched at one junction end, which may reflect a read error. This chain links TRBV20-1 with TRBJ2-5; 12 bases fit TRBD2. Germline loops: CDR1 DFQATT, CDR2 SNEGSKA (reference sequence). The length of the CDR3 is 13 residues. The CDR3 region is CSASGRAQETQYF. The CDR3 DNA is TGCAGCGCTAGCGGGAGGGCCCAAGAGACCCAGTACTTC.

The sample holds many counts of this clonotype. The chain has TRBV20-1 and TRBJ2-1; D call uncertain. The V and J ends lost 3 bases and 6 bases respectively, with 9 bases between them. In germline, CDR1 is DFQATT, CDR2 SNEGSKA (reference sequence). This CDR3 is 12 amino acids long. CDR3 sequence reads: CSASYWGNEQFF. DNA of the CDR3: TGCAGTGCTAGCTATTGGGGCAATGAGCAGTTCTTC.

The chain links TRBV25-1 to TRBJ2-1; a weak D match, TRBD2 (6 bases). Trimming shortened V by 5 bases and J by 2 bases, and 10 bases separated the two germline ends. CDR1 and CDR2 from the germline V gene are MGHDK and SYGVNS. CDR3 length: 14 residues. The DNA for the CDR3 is TGTGCCAGCAGTCCCAGACTAGCCTACAATGAGCAGTTCTTC. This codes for CASSPRLAYNEQFF.

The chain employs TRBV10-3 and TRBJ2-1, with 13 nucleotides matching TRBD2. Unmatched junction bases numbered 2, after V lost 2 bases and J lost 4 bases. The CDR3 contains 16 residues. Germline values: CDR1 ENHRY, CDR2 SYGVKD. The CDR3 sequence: CAISERGLAGYNEQFF. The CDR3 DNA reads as TGTGCCATCAGTGAGAGGGGACTAGCGGGGTACAATGAGCAGTTCTTC.

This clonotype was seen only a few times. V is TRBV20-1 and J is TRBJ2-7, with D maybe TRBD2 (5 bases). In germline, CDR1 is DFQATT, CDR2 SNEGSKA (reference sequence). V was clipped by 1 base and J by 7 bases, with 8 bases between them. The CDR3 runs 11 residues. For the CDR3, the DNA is TGCAGTGCTAGAGGAGGGAGTGAGCAGTACTTC. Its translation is CSARGGSEQYF.

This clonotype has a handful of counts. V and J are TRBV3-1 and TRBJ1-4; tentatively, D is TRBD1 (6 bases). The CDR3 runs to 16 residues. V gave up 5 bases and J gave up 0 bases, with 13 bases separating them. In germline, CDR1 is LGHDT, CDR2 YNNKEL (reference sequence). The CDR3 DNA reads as TGTGCCAGCAGCTCAGGACAGTTCTCAACTAATGAAAAACTGTTTTTT. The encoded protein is CASSSGQFSTNEKLFF.

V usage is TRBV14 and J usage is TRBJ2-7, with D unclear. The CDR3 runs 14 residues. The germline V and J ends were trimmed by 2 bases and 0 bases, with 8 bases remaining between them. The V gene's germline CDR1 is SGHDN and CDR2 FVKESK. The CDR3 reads CASSQRWYSYEQYF. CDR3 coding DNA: TGTGCCAGCAGCCAACGCTGGTACTCCTACGAGCAGTACTTC.